Presented here are 25 T cell receptor beta chains from one specimen sequenced in a study of blood T cells in healthy people across ages. For the second PCR, which ran for about 6 to 11 cycles, a sample-barcoded 5' primer and a J-beta primer mix were used. TCRdb ran MiXCR on the 5' RACE reads and lists one entry per CDR3 protein. Of about 1,400,000 distinct CDR3 sequences in the sample, 59% were seen once. Material: blood. These receptors came from a man between 18 and 35 years old in good health.

The genes are TRBV11-2 and TRBJ2-7; TRBD2 agrees at 7 bases. J gave up 7 bases and V 10 bases, and 22 bases lay outside the gene matches. The CDR3 spans 16 residues. CDR1 and CDR2 (germline): SGHAT, FQNNGV. CDR3 residues: CAITINLAARGNEQYF. The CDR3 DNA is TGTGCCATAACAATCAATCTAGCGGCTAGGGGCAATGAGCAGTACTTC.

About this clonotype itself: The junction departs from the called germline gene at one end, perhaps through a read error. The rearrangement joins TRBV10-3 to TRBJ1-1; a weak D match, TRBD1 (5 bases). In germline, CDR1 is ENHRY, CDR2 SYGVKD. This CDR3 region has 14 residues. The CDR3 is CAISQSGENTEAFF. The CDR3 DNA follows: TGTGCCATCAGTCAGTCGGGGGAGAACACTGAAGCTTTCTTT.

This clonotype came up many times. The J gene is TRBJ2-1, the V gene TRBV20-1; D not resolved. The CDR3 runs 12 residues. Germline V gene sequence: CDR1 DFQATT, CDR2 SNEGSKA (reference sequence). The V gene lost 6 bases and the J gene lost 4 bases, with 10 bases spanning the gap. CDR3 protein: CSALGPYNEQFF. CDR3 DNA sequence: TGCAGTGCATTAGGGCCTTACAATGAGCAGTTCTTC.

This clonotype was found a few times. CDR3 protein: CASSYDRAVEQYF. The CDR3 DNA sequence: TGTGCCAGCAGCTATGACAGGGCCGTGGAGCAGTACTTC. This chain uses TRBV27 with TRBJ2-7; TRBD1 aligns across 7 bases. V was pared by 6 bases and J by 7 bases, with 9 bases of the junction left unmatched. Germline CDR1 and CDR2: MNHEY and SMNVEV (reference sequence). CDR3 length equals 13 residues.

The chain carries TRBV6-2 or TRBV6-3 and TRBJ2-5, with D possibly being TRBD2 (5 bases). This CDR3 comprises 14 residues. Between the trimmed V and J ends, which lost 2 bases and 4 bases, there was a span of 11 bases. Germline V gene data show CDR1 as MNHEY and CDR2 as SVGEGT. The CDR3 sequence is CASSYMASGETQYF. The CDR3 bases are TGTGCCAGCAGTTACATGGCAAGCGGAGAGACCCAGTACTTC.

The chain links TRBV5-1 to TRBJ2-7; the match to TRBD2 covers 8 bases. Germline lookup yields CDR1 SGHRS and CDR2 YFSETQ. The CDR3 runs 17 residues. J lost 0 bases, V lost 0 bases, and 8 bases had no gene match. The CDR3, as DNA: TGCGCCAGCAGCTTGGGGGCTAGCGGGCGTTTCTCCTACGAGCAGTACTTC. Its translation is CASSLGASGRFSYEQYF.

This chain links TRBV7-2 with TRBJ2-1; tentatively, D is TRBD2 (6 bases). The CDR3 covers 14 residues. Per germline, CDR1 SGHTA and CDR2 FQGNSA. Trimming removed 3 bases at V and 5 bases at J, with 11 bases between. The CDR3: CASSLRGMDNEQFF. In DNA, the CDR3 is TGTGCCAGCAGCTTGCGGGGAATGGACAATGAGCAGTTCTTC.

This clonotype was observed a few times. The gene calls are TRBV5-1 and TRBJ2-1; weak D call: TRBD1 (6 bases). The CDR3 length is 13 residues. Germline CDR1 reads SGHRS; CDR2 reads YFSETQ. Trimming shortened V by 1 base and J by 6 bases, and 8 bases separated the two germline ends. DNA of the CDR3: TGCGCCAGCAGCTTGACAGGGTCCAATGAGCAGTTCTTC. This gives the protein CASSLTGSNEQFF.

This sequence joins TRBV6-1 and TRBJ2-7; D not resolved. The V gene lost 11 bases and the J gene lost 2 bases, with 19 bases spanning the gap. Per the germline V gene, CDR1 is MNHNS and CDR2 is SASEGT. This CDR3 region has 14 residues. The CDR3 nucleotides read TGTGCCTCCGATCCCCAATCCCTCCCCTACGAGCAGTACTTC. This translates into CASDPQSLPYEQYF.

The V gene is TRBV25-1, the J gene TRBJ2-7, with TRBD1 identical over 7 bases. V shed 2 bases, J shed 2 bases, and the junction held 3 bases outside the gene matches. The CDR3 length is 14 residues. Per germline, CDR1 MGHDK and CDR2 SYGVNS. The CDR3 nucleotides are TGTGCCAGCAGTGAAACCGGGACAGCCTACGAGCAGTACTTC. Translated, it gives CASSETGTAYEQYF.

This clonotype was counted only a few times. The chain is built from TRBV11-2 and TRBJ2-1, with 13 bases matching TRBD2. Germline V lookup: CDR1 SGHAT, CDR2 FQNNGV. The CDR3 runs 19 residues. The ends lost 5 bases at V and 6 bases at J; junction bases unmatched: 16. The CDR3: CASSPKTSGRNYLFNEQFF. In nucleotides, the CDR3 is TGTGCCAGCAGCCCTAAGACTAGCGGGAGGAATTACTTGTTCAATGAGCAGTTCTTC. Supplemented by reference TRBV11-2 and TRBJ2-1, the full variable domain reads EAGVAQSPRYKIIEKRQSVAFWCNPISGHATLYWYQQILGQGPKLLIQFQNNGVVDDSQLPKDRFSAERLKGVDSTLKIQPAKLEDSAVYLCASSPKTSGRNYLFNEQFFGPGTRLTVL.

The chain uses TRBV3-1 and TRBJ2-1, with a weak D call TRBD2 (6 bases). The CDR3 runs to 17 residues. The V end was cut by 0 bases, the J end by 1 base, with 13 bases between. The germline gives CDR1 LGHDT, CDR2 YNNKEL (reference sequence). CDR3 DNA: TGTGCCAGCAGCCAAGATTCCGGGGAGGTATCCTACAATGAGCAGTTCTTC. Amino acids: CASSQDSGEVSYNEQFF.

A few counts support this clonotype. CDR3 in DNA: TGCAGCGTTGACGGGTTCCAGAACACTGAAGCTTTCTTT. Amino acid sequence: CSVDGFQNTEAFF. The chain combines TRBV29-1 with TRBJ1-1; no clear D gene. This CDR3 is built from 13 residues. Germline lookup yields CDR1 SQVTM and CDR2 ANQGSEA. Trimming stripped 3 bases from V and 1 base from J, with 9 bases between.

This clonotype was observed many times. The chain links TRBV5-1 to TRBJ1-2, with D uncertain. Between the trimmed V and J ends, which lost 5 bases and 4 bases, there was a span of 9 bases. The CDR3 extends over 12 amino acids. Per the germline V gene, CDR1 is SGHRS and CDR2 is YFSETQ. Written as DNA, the CDR3 is TGCGCCAGCAGTCCCGATGGCTATGGCTACACCTTC. Its protein product is CASSPDGYGYTF.

The CDR3 region is CASSPGLYYEQYF. The CDR3 region has the DNA TGTGCCAGCAGTCCCGGCCTATACTACGAGCAGTACTTC. The V call is TRBV6-5, the J call TRBJ2-7; D is ambiguous. Trimming left V 5 bases short and J 3 bases short, with 11 bases between. Germline V gene data show CDR1 as MNHEY and CDR2 as SVGAGI. The CDR3 contains 13 residues.

The V gene is TRBV5-5, the J gene TRBJ1-2; D gene uncertain. CDR3 length equals 15 residues. Germline V CDR1 and CDR2: SGHKS, YYEKEE (reference sequence). V gave up 3 bases and J gave up 4 bases, with 16 bases separating them. The CDR3 protein is CASSSGPLMSYGYTF. The CDR3 bases are TGTGCCAGCAGCTCCGGGCCCCTCATGAGCTATGGCTACACCTTC.

To note about this clonotype: The junction differs from germline at one of its ends, possibly a read error. The chain joins TRBV12-3 or TRBV12-4 to TRBJ2-5; 7 nucleotides align to TRBD2. The CDR3 consists of 13 residues. The CDR3 is CVSSPSGEETQYF. Written as DNA, the CDR3 is TGTGTCAGCAGCCCAAGCGGGGAAGAGACCCAGTACTTC.

The chain links TRBV12-5 to TRBJ1-2; 8 bases line up with TRBD1. In germline, CDR1 is LGHNT, CDR2 FRNRAP. CDR3 length: 10 amino acids. Here the CDR3 reads CPRGLYGYTF. CDR3 nucleotides: TGTCCCAGGGGGCTGTATGGCTACACCTTC.

This chain uses TRBV4-2 with TRBJ2-4, with TRBD2 identical over 10 bases. The closer fit of TRBJ2-7 to the DNA end suggests the J call may be wrong. The CDR3 sequence is 15 residues long. Germline CDR1 LGHNA, CDR2 YNFKEQ. The CDR3 DNA reads as TGTGCCAGCAGCCAAGATACTAGCGGGGAATACGAGCAGTACTTC. It yields the protein CASSQDTSGEYEQYF.

This clonotype occurred once. CDR3 nucleotide sequence: TGTGCCTGGAATGCTCACAGGGGGTCCTTCGGGGAGCTGTTTTTT. Residues: CAWNAHRGSFGELFF. The chain links TRBV30 to TRBJ2-2; 8 bases agree with TRBD1. Germline assignment: CDR1 GTSNPN and CDR2 SVGIG (reference sequence). The CDR3 covers 15 residues. V shed 4 bases and J 7 bases; nucleotides not matched to a gene: 11.

V and J are TRBV11-1 and TRBJ2-6; D is tentatively TRBD1 or TRBD2 (5 bases each). V was clipped by 6 bases and J by 1 base, with 7 bases between them. CDR1 is SGHAT, CDR2 FQDESV, per germline (reference sequence). The CDR3 totals 14 residues. The CDR3 loop is CASRWGSGANVLTF. The CDR3 DNA reads as TGTGCCAGCAGGTGGGGGTCTGGGGCCAACGTCCTGACTTTC.

The chain joins TRBV7-9 to TRBJ2-1; no definite D call. The CDR3 loop spans 14 amino acids. V lost 5 bases and J 5 bases, leaving 13 bases between the germline ends. Germline CDR1 and CDR2: SEHNR and FQNEAQ (reference sequence). The CDR3 DNA reads TGTGCCAGCAGCCTGCGACCGGTCAACAATGAGCAGTTCTTC. This codes for CASSLRPVNNEQFF.

In nucleotides, the CDR3 is TGCGCCAGCAGCCAAGTATGGGGGGCGGCCTCCTATGGCTACACCTTC. Translating gives CASSQVWGAASYGYTF. The J gene is TRBJ1-2, the V gene TRBV4-1, with D maybe TRBD1 (6 bases). The CDR3 extends over 16 amino acids. Germline assignment: CDR1 MGHRA and CDR2 YSYEKL. Between the trimmed V and J ends, which lost 1 base and 4 bases, there was a span of 16 bases.

In this sample, this clonotype turned up a few times. The chain recombines TRBV13 with TRBJ2-7, with TRBD1 identical over 7 bases. The length of the CDR3 is 16 residues. The J segment lost 0 bases and the V segment lost 0 bases, leaving 5 bases of the junction unmatched. Germline CDR1 and CDR2: PRHDT and FYEKMQ (reference sequence). CDR3 region: CASSLGGGQSSYEQYF. As DNA, the CDR3 is TGTGCCAGCAGCTTAGGAGGGGGACAGAGCTCCTACGAGCAGTACTTC. The full variable domain, completed using reference TRBV13 and TRBJ2-7, is AAGVIQSPRHLIKEKRETATLKCYPIPRHDTVYWYQQGPGQDPQFLISFYEKMQSDKGSIPDRFSAQQFSDYHSELNMSSLELGDSALYFCASSLGGGQSSYEQYFGPGTRLTVT.

V is TRBV11-2 and J is TRBJ2-4; D gene uncertain. Looked up from germline, CDR1 is SGHAT and CDR2 is FQNNGV. The CDR3 runs 13 residues. The V end was cut by 0 bases, the J end by 9 bases, with 9 bases between. In DNA, the CDR3 is TGTGCCAGCAGCTTAGAGGGCGGTCCCATTCAGTACTTC. Protein sequence: CASSLEGGPIQYF.